A selection of T cell receptor beta chains follows, all from one sample in a study of identical twins. TCRdb re-called the 5' RACE reads with MiXCR, one entry per CDR3 protein. The sample holds approximately 230,000 distinct CDR3 sequences; about 14% are singletons and the top ten take 8.8%. Sequenced material: memory (CD45RO+) T cells sorted from blood. The receptors stem from a woman in her late teens or twenties in good health. Both conserved end residues are part of each CDR3. The D gene is left open where the match is weak. The size field is filled for only some rows; it gives once, few, many or a size class.

d_call: TRBD1
j_call: TRBJ1-1
clone_size: NA
v_call: TRBV9
cdr3_aa: CASSVQDRVLTEAFF
cdr3_nt: TGTGCCAGCAGCGTACAGGACAGGGTTCTCACTGAAGCTTTCTTT

d_call: NA
j_call: TRBJ1-2
clone_size: NA
v_call: TRBV19
cdr3_aa: CATLGGLGYGYTF
cdr3_nt: TGTGCCACCCTCGGGGGTCTTGGCTATGGCTACACCTTC

d_call: NA
j_call: TRBJ2-1
clone_size: many
v_call: TRBV2
cdr3_aa: CASTPERVPLF
cdr3_nt: TGTGCCAGCACTCCCGAAAGGGTCCCGCTCTTC

d_call: TRBD1
j_call: TRBJ2-3
clone_size: few
v_call: TRBV5-6
cdr3_aa: CASSPGQSDTQYF
cdr3_nt: TGTGCCAGCAGCCCGGGACAGTCAGATACGCAGTATTTT

d_call: NA
j_call: TRBJ1-1
clone_size: NA
v_call: TRBV20-1
cdr3_aa: CSALQGLTEAFF
cdr3_nt: TGCAGTGCCCTCCAAGGGTTAACTGAAGCTTTCTTT

d_call: NA
j_call: TRBJ2-1
clone_size: few
v_call: TRBV7-6
cdr3_aa: CASSLERKNEQFF
cdr3_nt: TGTGCCAGCAGCTTAGAACGGAAAAATGAGCAGTTCTTC

d_call: TRBD2
j_call: TRBJ2-7
clone_size: NA
v_call: TRBV7-2
cdr3_aa: CASSLGTSVAYEQYF
cdr3_nt: TGTGCCAGCAGCCTAGGGACTAGCGTTGCCTACGAGCAGTACTTC

d_call: TRBD1
j_call: TRBJ1-2
clone_size: few
v_call: TRBV6-5
cdr3_aa: CASSYSGTGGDYGYTF
cdr3_nt: TGTGCCAGCAGCTACTCCGGGACAGGGGGCGACTATGGCTACACCTTC

d_call: NA
j_call: TRBJ2-1
clone_size: NA
v_call: TRBV12-3/TRBV12-4
cdr3_aa: CASSSGSLRGYEQFF
cdr3_nt: TGTGCCAGCAGCTCCGGGTCCCTCCGTGGGTATGAGCAGTTCTTC

d_call: NA
j_call: TRBJ2-4
clone_size: NA
v_call: TRBV6-2/TRBV6-3
cdr3_aa: CASVEDHYNVQYF
cdr3_nt: TGTGCCAGCGTCGAAGATCATTATAACGTTCAGTACTTC

d_call: NA
j_call: TRBJ2-3
clone_size: many
v_call: TRBV12-3/TRBV12-4
cdr3_aa: CASSFPDTQYF
cdr3_nt: TGTGCCAGCAGTTTTCCAGATACGCAGTATTTT

d_call: NA
j_call: TRBJ1-5
clone_size: NA
v_call: TRBV6-1
cdr3_aa: CASRGTGQDQPQHF
cdr3_nt: TGTGCCAGCAGGGGAACAGGGCAGGATCAGCCCCAGCATTTT

d_call: NA
j_call: TRBJ2-5
clone_size: NA
v_call: TRBV30
cdr3_aa: CAWSPGYSLKTQYF
cdr3_nt: TGTGCCTGGAGCCCCGGGTACTCTTTGAAGACCCAGTACTTC

d_call: TRBD1
j_call: TRBJ1-4
clone_size: NA
v_call: TRBV10-3
cdr3_aa: CAIRGQGNEKLFF
cdr3_nt: TGTGCCATCAGGGGACAGGGGAATGAAAAACTGTTTTTT

d_call: TRBD2
j_call: TRBJ2-1
clone_size: NA
v_call: TRBV5-5
cdr3_aa: CASSRDYPSYNEQFF
cdr3_nt: TGTGCCAGCAGCCGGGACTACCCATCCTACAATGAGCAGTTCTTC

d_call: NA
j_call: TRBJ1-5
clone_size: many
v_call: TRBV3-1
cdr3_aa: CASSQGGLSNQPQHF
cdr3_nt: TGTGCCAGCAGCCAGGGGGGTTTGAGCAATCAGCCCCAGCATTTT

d_call: NA
j_call: TRBJ2-3
clone_size: NA
v_call: TRBV7-2
cdr3_aa: CASSFVFSTDTQYF
cdr3_nt: TGTGCCAGCAGCTTCGTTTTTAGCACAGATACGCAGTATTTT

d_call: NA
j_call: TRBJ2-1
clone_size: few
v_call: TRBV6-5
cdr3_aa: CASSAWGEQFF
cdr3_nt: TGTGCCAGCAGTGCCTGGGGTGAGCAGTTCTTC

d_call: NA
j_call: TRBJ2-7
clone_size: many
v_call: TRBV5-1
cdr3_aa: CASSFQGTYEQYF
cdr3_nt: TGCGCCAGCAGCTTTCAGGGTACCTACGAGCAGTACTTC

d_call: TRBD1
j_call: TRBJ1-5
clone_size: NA
v_call: TRBV19
cdr3_aa: CATKDRAVGPQHF
cdr3_nt: TGTGCCACAAAAGACAGGGCTGTGGGGCCCCAGCATTTT

d_call: TRBD2
j_call: TRBJ2-5
clone_size: few
v_call: TRBV6-2/TRBV6-3
cdr3_aa: CASGLAGGETQYF
cdr3_nt: TGTGCCAGCGGACTAGCGGGAGGAGAGACCCAGTACTTC

d_call: NA
j_call: TRBJ1-4
clone_size: few
v_call: TRBV12-3/TRBV12-4
cdr3_aa: CASSLAGNEKLFF
cdr3_nt: TGTGCCAGCAGTTTAGCGGGGAACGAAAAACTGTTTTTT

d_call: NA
j_call: TRBJ1-4
clone_size: few
v_call: TRBV29-1
cdr3_aa: CSVAAGGGDEKLFF
cdr3_nt: TGCAGCGTAGCCGCCGGGGGGGGTGATGAAAAACTGTTTTTT

d_call: TRBD2
j_call: TRBJ2-7
clone_size: few
v_call: TRBV5-1
cdr3_aa: CASSTPSGRAYEQYF
cdr3_nt: TGCGCCAGCAGCACCCCTAGCGGGAGGGCGTACGAGCAGTACTTC